A single sample gave rise to the 2 T cell receptor beta chains below, sequenced in a study of blood T cell repertoires in COVID-19 (dated by TCRdb to 2018 to 2021). Libraries came from the immunoSEQ multiplex PCR assay. TCRdb mirrors the immuneACCESS table, restricted to in-frame sequences. Some clones are absent from its copies; in checked studies, under half trace to an unresolved V gene, and the reason for the others is unknown. The sample includes under 300,000 clones, with roughly nine tenths observed a single time. The leading ten clones occupy approximately 12% of the sample. Sequencing was done on a sample of peripheral blood. The receptors were sampled from a woman aged 30 to 39 with COVID-19, enrolled during active disease.

This chain joins TRBV19 and TRBJ1-6, with 7 bases matching TRBD1. Germline CDR1 LNHDA, CDR2 SQIVND (reference sequence). Trimming at V came to 8 bases and at J to 0 bases, leaving 4 bases not matched to a gene. The CDR3 has 15 residues. CDR3 DNA sequence: TGTGCCAGTGGGGACAGTAGCTCCTATAATTCACCCCTCCACTTT. Translating it yields CASGDSSSYNSPLHF.

The chain uses TRBV3-1 (or the pseudogene TRBV3-2) and TRBJ1-6; tentatively, D is TRBD1 (6 bases). Trimming removed 7 bases from V and 9 bases from J, with 19 bases in between. The CDR3 totals 15 residues. Per the germline V gene, CDR1 is LGHDT and CDR2 is YNNKEL (reference sequence). The CDR3 nucleotides are TGTGCCAGCAACCCCGGCGGGGGCCGAAGTTCACCCCTCCACTTT. Protein sequence: CASNPGGGRSSPLHF.